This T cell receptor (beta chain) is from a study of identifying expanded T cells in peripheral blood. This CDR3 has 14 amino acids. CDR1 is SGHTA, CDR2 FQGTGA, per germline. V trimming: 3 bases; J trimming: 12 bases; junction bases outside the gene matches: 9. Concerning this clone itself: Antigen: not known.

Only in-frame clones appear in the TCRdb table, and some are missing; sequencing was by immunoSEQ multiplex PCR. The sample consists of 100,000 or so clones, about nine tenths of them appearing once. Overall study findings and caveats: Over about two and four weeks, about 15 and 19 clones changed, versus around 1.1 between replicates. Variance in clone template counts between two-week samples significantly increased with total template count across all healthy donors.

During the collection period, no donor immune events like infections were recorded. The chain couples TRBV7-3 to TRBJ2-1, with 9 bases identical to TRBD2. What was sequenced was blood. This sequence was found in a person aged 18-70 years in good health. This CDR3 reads CASSFAGSGGGQFF. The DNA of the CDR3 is TGTGCCAGCAGCTTTGCTGGTAGCGGGGGAGGGCAGTTCTTC.